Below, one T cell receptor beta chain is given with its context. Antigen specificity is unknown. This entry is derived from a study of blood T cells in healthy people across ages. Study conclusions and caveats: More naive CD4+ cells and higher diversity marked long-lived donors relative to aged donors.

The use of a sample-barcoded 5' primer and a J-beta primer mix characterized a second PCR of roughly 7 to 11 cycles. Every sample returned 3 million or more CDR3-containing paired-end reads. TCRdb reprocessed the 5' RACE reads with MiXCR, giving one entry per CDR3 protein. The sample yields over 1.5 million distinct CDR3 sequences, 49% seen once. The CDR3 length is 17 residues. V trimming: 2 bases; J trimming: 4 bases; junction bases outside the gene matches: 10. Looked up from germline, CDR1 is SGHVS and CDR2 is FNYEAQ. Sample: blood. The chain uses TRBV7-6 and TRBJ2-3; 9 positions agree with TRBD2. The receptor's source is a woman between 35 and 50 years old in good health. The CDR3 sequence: CASSLRSSGVAADTQYF. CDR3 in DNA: TGTGCCAGCAGCTTAAGGTCTAGCGGGGTAGCAGCAGATACGCAGTATTTT.